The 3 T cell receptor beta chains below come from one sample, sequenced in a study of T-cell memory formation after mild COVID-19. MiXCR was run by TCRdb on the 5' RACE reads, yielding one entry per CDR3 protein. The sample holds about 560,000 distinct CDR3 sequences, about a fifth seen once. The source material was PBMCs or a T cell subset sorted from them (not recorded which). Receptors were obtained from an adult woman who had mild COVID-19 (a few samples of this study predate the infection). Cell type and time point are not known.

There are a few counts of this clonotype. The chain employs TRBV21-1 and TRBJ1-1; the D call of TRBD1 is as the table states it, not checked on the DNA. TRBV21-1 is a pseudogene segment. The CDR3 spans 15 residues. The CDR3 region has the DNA TGTGCCAGCAGCAACAGACAGAAAGTGAACACTGAAGCTTTCTTT. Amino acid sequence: CASSNRQKVNTEAFF.

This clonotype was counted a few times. The CDR3 nucleotides are TGTGCCACCGGACATCCCTTGGGCGAGCAGTACTTC. As protein: CATGHPLGEQYF. J is TRBJ2-7 and V is TRBV19; D might be TRBD1 (5 bases). Trimming shortened V by 10 bases and J by 6 bases, and 16 bases separated the two germline ends. Germline loops: CDR1 LNHDA, CDR2 SQIVND (reference sequence). This CDR3 contains 12 residues.

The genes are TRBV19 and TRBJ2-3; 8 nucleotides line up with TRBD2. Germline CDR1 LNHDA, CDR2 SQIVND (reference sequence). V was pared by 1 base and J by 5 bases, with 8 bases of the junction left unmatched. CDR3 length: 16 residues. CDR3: CASSIGTGGPVDTQYF. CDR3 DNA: TGTGCCAGTAGTATAGGTACGGGGGGGCCGGTAGATACGCAGTATTTT.